The sample holds a few counts of the clone carrying this T cell receptor (beta chain). Trimming removed 1 base from V and 12 bases from J; junction bases left unmatched: 5. Germline assignment: CDR1 SQVTM and CDR2 ANQGSEA. The CDR3 covers 13 residues. TCRdb analysed the RACE reads with MiXCR anew, one entry per CDR3 protein. The sample lists about 82,000 distinct CDR3 sequences; roughly 13% were seen once. Documented time point: patch test 3, about 24 weeks after DPC sensitization. Treatment meaning: therapeutic diphenylcyclopropenone sensitization with weekly scalp DPC. The data belong to a study of human T cells and chemical hapten exposure.

The TCR originated in a woman aged 50 to 60 with alopecia areata. Some clones in this sample may be carry-over from other donors' samples. Material: whole blood, obtained in connection with sensitization to the hapten diphenylcyclopropenone (DPC). The V and J genes are TRBV29-1 and TRBJ2-3, with 12 bases that match TRBD2. For the CDR3, the DNA is TGCAGCGTTGAAGGACTAGCGGGAGTCGGACAGTATTTT. Encoded protein: CSVEGLAGVGQYF.